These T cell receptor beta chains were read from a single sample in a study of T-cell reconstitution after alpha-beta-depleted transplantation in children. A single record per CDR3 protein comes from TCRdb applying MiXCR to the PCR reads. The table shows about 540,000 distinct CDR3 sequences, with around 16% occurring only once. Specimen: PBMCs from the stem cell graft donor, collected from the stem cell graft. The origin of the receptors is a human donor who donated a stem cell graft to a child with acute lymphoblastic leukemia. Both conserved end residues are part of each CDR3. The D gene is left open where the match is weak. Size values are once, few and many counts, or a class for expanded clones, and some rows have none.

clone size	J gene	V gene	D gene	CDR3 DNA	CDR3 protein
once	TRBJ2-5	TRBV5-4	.	TGTGCCAGCAGCTTGGTTCGTCGAGAGACCCAGTACTTC	CASSLVRRETQYF
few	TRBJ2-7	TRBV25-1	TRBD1	TGTGCCAGCAGTGTGGGGACAGGGTTTGCGCAGTACTTC	CASSVGTGFAQYF
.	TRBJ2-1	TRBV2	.	TGTGCCAGCAGTGAAGGACTCCATTCCTCCTACAATGAGCAGTTCTTC	CASSEGLHSSYNEQFF
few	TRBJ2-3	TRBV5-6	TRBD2	TGTGCCAGCAGCTTCCTACCAAGCGGGATCGAGACAGATACGCAGTATTTT	CASSFLPSGIETDTQYF
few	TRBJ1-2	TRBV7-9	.	TGTGCCAGCAGCCGACAGAGCTATGGCTACACCTTC	CASSRQSYGYTF
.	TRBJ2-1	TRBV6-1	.	TGTGCCAGCAGCCTGATGGCGGGCAACGCGAATGAGCAGTTCTTC	CASSLMAGNANEQFF
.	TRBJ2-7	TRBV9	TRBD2	TGTGCCAGCAGCGGGGAGGGACTAGCGGGAAACGAGCAGTACTTC	CASSGEGLAGNEQYF
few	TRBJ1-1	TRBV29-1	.	TGCAGCGTAAGCGGGGGGAACACTGAAGCTTTCTTT	CSVSGGNTEAFF
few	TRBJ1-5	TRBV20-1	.	TGCAGTGCTAGAGAAGGGGGTACGGGTCAGCCCCAGCATTTT	CSAREGGTGQPQHF
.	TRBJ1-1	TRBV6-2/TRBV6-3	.	TGTGCCAGCAGACCGGACTCCTGGAACACTGAAGCTTTCTTT	CASRPDSWNTEAFF
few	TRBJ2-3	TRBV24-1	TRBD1	TGTGCCACCAGTGACCACCGTACCGGGACAGGGGCCAGCACAGATACGCAGTATTTT	CATSDHRTGTGASTDTQYF
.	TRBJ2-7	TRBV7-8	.	TGTGCCAGCAGCACCGGGACACGGTCGCACGAGCAGTACTTC	CASSTGTRSHEQYF
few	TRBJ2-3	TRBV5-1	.	TGCGCCAGCAGCCGAGAAGCACCAGATACGCAGTATTTT	CASSREAPDTQYF
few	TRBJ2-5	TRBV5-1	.	TGCGCCAGCAGCGGCAACCCCGGACAGTTGTTGGAGACCCAGTACTTC	CASSGNPGQLLETQYF
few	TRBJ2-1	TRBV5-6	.	TGTGCCAGCAGTTCCCACAATGAGCAGTTCTTC	CASSSHNEQFF
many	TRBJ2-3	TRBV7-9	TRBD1	TGTGCCAGCAGCTTAGGACAGGGGAAAGATACGCAGTATTTT	CASSLGQGKDTQYF
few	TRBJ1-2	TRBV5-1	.	TGCGCCAGCAGCCCCTGGATTGAGGAGGGCTACACCTTC	CASSPWIEEGYTF
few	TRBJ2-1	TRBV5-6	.	TGTGCCAGCAGCCTAGGCGGCGTAGAAGACGGTAGGATGAAGCAGTTCTTC	CASSLGGVEDGRMKQFF
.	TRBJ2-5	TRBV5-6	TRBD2	TGTGCCAGCAGCTTGGGGGCGGGAGCTATTCGAGAGACCCAGTACTTC	CASSLGAGAIRETQYF
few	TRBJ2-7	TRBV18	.	TGTGCCAGCTCACCAAAGGGGGGGTTCCCATCCTACGAGCAGTACTTC	CASSPKGGFPSYEQYF
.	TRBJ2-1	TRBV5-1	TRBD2	TGCGCCAGCAGCCTGACAGAGACTAGCGGCAATGAGCAGTTCTTC	CASSLTETSGNEQFF
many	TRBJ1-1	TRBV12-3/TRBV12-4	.	TGTGCCAGCACCCCCCGGGGCACTGAAGCTTTCTTT	CASTPRGTEAFF
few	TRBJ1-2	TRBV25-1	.	TGTGCCAGCAGTGCTTTCGGTGGCTACACCTTC	CASSAFGGYTF
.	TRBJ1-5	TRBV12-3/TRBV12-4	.	TGTGCCAGCCTCTCGGAGGGGTTCAATCAGCCCCAGCATTTT	CASLSEGFNQPQHF
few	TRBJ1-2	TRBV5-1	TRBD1	TGCGCCAGCACCCCAGGGGGTGGTAATGGCTACACCTTC	CASTPGGGNGYTF
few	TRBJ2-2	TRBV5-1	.	TGCGCCAGCAGCTTCGGGGTTCCCACGGCCGGGGAGCTGTTTTTT	CASSFGVPTAGELFF
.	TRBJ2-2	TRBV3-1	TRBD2	TGTGCCAGCAGCCAAGAACTGGGGGGGTCGAAACCCGGGGAGCTGTTTTTT	CASSQELGGSKPGELFF
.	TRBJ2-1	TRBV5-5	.	TGTGCCAGCAGCTTGGCGGGCAGCATTACCTACAATGAGCAGTTCTTC	CASSLAGSITYNEQFF
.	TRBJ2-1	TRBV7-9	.	TGTGCCAGCAGCTACCGGGACGGGAGAGGATACAATGAGCAGTTCTTC	CASSYRDGRGYNEQFF
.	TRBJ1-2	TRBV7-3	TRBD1	TGTGCCAGCAGCCCCAAAAACAGGGGTAATAACTATGGCTACACCTTC	CASSPKNRGNNYGYTF
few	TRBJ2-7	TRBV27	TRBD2	TGTGCCAGCAGTGCCCCTCTAGCGGGAGTCTACGAGCAGTACTTC	CASSAPLAGVYEQYF
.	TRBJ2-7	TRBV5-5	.	TGTGCCAGCAGCTTGGTAGGGCAGCCAGGCGAGCAGTACTTC	CASSLVGQPGEQYF
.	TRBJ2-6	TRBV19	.	TGTGCCAGTAGTCAGGAAATCTCTGGGGCCAACGTCCTGACTTTC	CASSQEISGANVLTF
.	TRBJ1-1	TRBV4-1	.	TGCGCCAGCAGCTCCCAATTTGGGGGGACTGAAGCTTTCTTT	CASSSQFGGTEAFF
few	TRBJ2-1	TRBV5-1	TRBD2	TGCGCCAGCAGACCGGGACTAGCGGGAGAGGATGAGCAGTTCTTC	CASRPGLAGEDEQFF
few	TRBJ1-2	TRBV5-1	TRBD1	TGCGCCAGCAGCTTCGACCGGGACAGGGCGCGCGGCTACACCTTC	CASSFDRDRARGYTF
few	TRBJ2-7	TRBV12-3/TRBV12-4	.	TGTGCCAGCAGTTTGTGGCAGACCTACGAGCAGTACTTC	CASSLWQTYEQYF
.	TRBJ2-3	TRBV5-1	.	TGCGCCAGCAGACCACAACCCACAACCACAGATACGCAGTATTTT	CASRPQPTTTDTQYF
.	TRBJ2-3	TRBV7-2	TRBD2	TGTGCCAGCAGCTTCGGAGGACTAGCTGGAGATACGCAGTATTTT	CASSFGGLAGDTQYF
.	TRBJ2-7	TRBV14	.	TGTGCCAGCAGCTCCATTGCCGAGTACGAGCAGTACTTC	CASSSIAEYEQYF
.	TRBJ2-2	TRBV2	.	TGTGCCAGCAACAAGGACTTTAACACCGGGGAGCTGTTTTTT	CASNKDFNTGELFF
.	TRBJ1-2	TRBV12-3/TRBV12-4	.	TGTGCCAGCAGTTTAATAGGGGCGGTTTATGGCTACACCTTC	CASSLIGAVYGYTF
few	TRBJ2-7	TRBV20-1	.	TGCAGGGCATCGGGACACTTAGTACGGGAGCAGTACTTC	CRASGHLVREQYF
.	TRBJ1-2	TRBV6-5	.	TGTGCCAGCCATTCCCAGGGGCTGTACTATGGCTACACCTTC	CASHSQGLYYGYTF
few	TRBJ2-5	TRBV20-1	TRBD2	TGCAGTGCTAGAGATCTCCCTGAGCGGGAGGGTTGGGAGACCCAGTACTTC	CSARDLPEREGWETQYF